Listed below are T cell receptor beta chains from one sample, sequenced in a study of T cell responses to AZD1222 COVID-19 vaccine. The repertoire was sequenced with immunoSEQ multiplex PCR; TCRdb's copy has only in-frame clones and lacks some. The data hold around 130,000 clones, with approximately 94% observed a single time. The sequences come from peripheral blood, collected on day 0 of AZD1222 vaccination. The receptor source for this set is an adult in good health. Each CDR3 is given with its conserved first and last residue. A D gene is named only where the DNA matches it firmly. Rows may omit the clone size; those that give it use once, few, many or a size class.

CDR3nt: TGTGCCGTCCGGAGGCAGATCTCTGGAAACACCATATATTTT
CDR3aa: CAVRRQISGNTIYF
len: 14
v_gene: TRBV6-5
abundance: NA
j_gene: TRBJ1-3
d_gene: NA

CDR3nt: TGTGCCAGCAGTTACTTCGACGAGCAGTACTTC
CDR3aa: CASSYFDEQYF
len: 11
v_gene: TRBV6-2/TRBV6-3
abundance: NA
j_gene: TRBJ2-7
d_gene: NA

CDR3nt: TGTGCCACCAGTGATCGGGGAGAGAGGACCCAGTACTTC
CDR3aa: CATSDRGERTQYF
len: 13
v_gene: TRBV24-1
abundance: NA
j_gene: TRBJ2-5
d_gene: NA

CDR3nt: TGTGCCAGCACCACCCAAAAACGGGGTGGGAGAGAGACCCAGTACTTC
CDR3aa: CASTTQKRGGRETQYF
len: 16
v_gene: TRBV27
abundance: NA
j_gene: TRBJ2-5
d_gene: NA

CDR3nt: TGTGCCAGCAGCTTAGCGCTATTTGCGGGGATATTGGCCGGGGAGCTGTTTTTT
CDR3aa: CASSLALFAGILAGELFF
len: 18
v_gene: TRBV7-2
abundance: NA
j_gene: TRBJ2-2
d_gene: NA

CDR3nt: TGTGCCAGCAGCTTACTCGGACTACCAAGCACAGATACGCAGTATTTT
CDR3aa: CASSLLGLPSTDTQYF
len: 16
v_gene: TRBV7-9
abundance: once
j_gene: TRBJ2-3
d_gene: NA

CDR3nt: TGTGCCAGCAGCCCCGACAGTACTGGGGCCAACGTCCTGACTTTC
CDR3aa: CASSPDSTGANVLTF
len: 15
v_gene: TRBV7-9
abundance: NA
j_gene: TRBJ2-6
d_gene: NA

CDR3nt: TGTGCCAGCAGTTTATTCCAGGGGGCATACAATGAGCAGTTCTTC
CDR3aa: CASSLFQGAYNEQFF
len: 15
v_gene: TRBV27
abundance: NA
j_gene: TRBJ2-1
d_gene: TRBD1

CDR3nt: TGCGCCAGCAGCTCCGGGACAGGAGGAGTTAACTATGGCTACACCTTC
CDR3aa: CASSSGTGGVNYGYTF
len: 16
v_gene: TRBV5-1
abundance: NA
j_gene: TRBJ1-2
d_gene: TRBD1

CDR3nt: TGTGCCAGCAGGGGACAGGGACAGGTGAACGAGCAGTACTTC
CDR3aa: CASRGQGQVNEQYF
len: 14
v_gene: TRBV6-5
abundance: NA
j_gene: TRBJ2-7
d_gene: TRBD1

CDR3nt: TGCGCCAGCAGCTTGGGGCTACCCACCGGGGAGCTGTTTTTT
CDR3aa: CASSLGLPTGELFF
len: 14
v_gene: TRBV5-1
abundance: NA
j_gene: TRBJ2-2
d_gene: NA

CDR3nt: TGTGCCAGCCACTGTTCGGAACTGGGCAGTTATTCACCCCTCCACTTT
CDR3aa: CASHCSELGSYSPLHF
len: 16
v_gene: TRBV11-3
abundance: NA
j_gene: TRBJ1-6
d_gene: NA

CDR3nt: TGCGCCAGCAGTTCAGATTACTCTGGAAACACCATATATTTT
CDR3aa: CASSSDYSGNTIYF
len: 14
v_gene: TRBV5-1
abundance: NA
j_gene: TRBJ1-3
d_gene: NA

CDR3nt: TGTGCCAGCAGTGAGTTGGCGACTAATGAAAAACTGTTTTTT
CDR3aa: CASSELATNEKLFF
len: 14
v_gene: TRBV2
abundance: NA
j_gene: TRBJ1-4
d_gene: NA

CDR3nt: TGCGCCAGCAGCCACCCCCCGACAGGACTCGGCACAGATACGCAGTATTTT
CDR3aa: CASSHPPTGLGTDTQYF
len: 17
v_gene: TRBV4-1
abundance: NA
j_gene: TRBJ2-3
d_gene: NA

CDR3nt: TGTGCCAGCAGCAGGGACCGTAACTATGGCTACACCTTC
CDR3aa: CASSRDRNYGYTF
len: 13
v_gene: TRBV5-4
abundance: NA
j_gene: TRBJ1-2
d_gene: NA

CDR3nt: TGTGCCATCAGTGAGCCCCGGACGTTCCAAGCTTTCTTT
CDR3aa: CAISEPRTFQAFF
len: 13
v_gene: TRBV10-3
abundance: NA
j_gene: TRBJ1-1
d_gene: NA

CDR3nt: TGTGCCAGCTCGGGACAGGGAGGGACCACCGGGGAGCTGTTTTTT
CDR3aa: CASSGQGGTTGELFF
len: 15
v_gene: TRBV5-8
abundance: NA
j_gene: TRBJ2-2
d_gene: TRBD1

CDR3nt: TGCAGTGCTAGGGTAAACACTGAAGCTTTCTTT
CDR3aa: CSARVNTEAFF
len: 11
v_gene: TRBV20-1
abundance: NA
j_gene: TRBJ1-1
d_gene: NA

CDR3nt: TGTGCCAGCAGTTTCGGAGGAAAGAATCAGCCCCAGCATTTT
CDR3aa: CASSFGGKNQPQHF
len: 14
v_gene: TRBV28
abundance: NA
j_gene: TRBJ1-5
d_gene: NA

CDR3nt: TGTGCCAGCTCGTTTAATCAGCCCCAGCATTTT
CDR3aa: CASSFNQPQHF
len: 11
v_gene: TRBV28
abundance: few
j_gene: TRBJ1-5
d_gene: NA

CDR3nt: TGTGCCAGCAGGTATCCTGGGGCTAATGAAAAACTGTTTTTT
CDR3aa: CASRYPGANEKLFF
len: 14
v_gene: TRBV28
abundance: NA
j_gene: TRBJ1-4
d_gene: NA

CDR3nt: TGTGCCAGCAGTGATCTTTCAGGGATTTTAAATGAGCAGTTCTTC
CDR3aa: CASSDLSGILNEQFF
len: 15
v_gene: TRBV2
abundance: once
j_gene: TRBJ2-1
d_gene: NA

CDR3nt: TGTGCCTGGAGTGTAGGCGGAGGCTACACTGAAGCTTTCTTT
CDR3aa: CAWSVGGGYTEAFF
len: 14
v_gene: TRBV30
abundance: NA
j_gene: TRBJ1-1
d_gene: NA

CDR3nt: TGTGCCAGCAGCTTAGCCGGCGGAAAGCCGATGGACGAGCAGTACTTC
CDR3aa: CASSLAGGKPMDEQYF
len: 16
v_gene: TRBV7-2
abundance: NA
j_gene: TRBJ2-7
d_gene: NA

CDR3nt: TGTGCCAGCATGGCGCTAGCGGGAGGGGATACGCAGTATTTT
CDR3aa: CASMALAGGDTQYF
len: 14
v_gene: TRBV27
abundance: NA
j_gene: TRBJ2-3
d_gene: TRBD2

CDR3nt: TGCAGTGCTGGTGGGGGGGTGGGTGCAGATACGCAGTATTTT
CDR3aa: CSAGGGVGADTQYF
len: 14
v_gene: TRBV20-1
abundance: NA
j_gene: TRBJ2-3
d_gene: TRBD2

CDR3nt: TGTGCCAGCAGCTTAGGGGCAGCGAGCTCCTACAATGAGCAGTTCTTC
CDR3aa: CASSLGAASSYNEQFF
len: 16
v_gene: TRBV11-2
abundance: NA
j_gene: TRBJ2-1
d_gene: NA

CDR3nt: TGTGCCAGCAGCTTGCGGACAGCTAATTCACCCCTCCACTTT
CDR3aa: CASSLRTANSPLHF
len: 14
v_gene: TRBV5-4
abundance: NA
j_gene: TRBJ1-6
d_gene: NA

CDR3nt: TGTGCCAGCAGCTTGATGTGGGATCAGCCCCAGCATTTT
CDR3aa: CASSLMWDQPQHF
len: 13
v_gene: TRBV5-8
abundance: NA
j_gene: TRBJ1-5
d_gene: NA

CDR3nt: TGTGCCAGCAGCTCCCAGGGGGCCCCTTCACCCCTCCACTTT
CDR3aa: CASSSQGAPSPLHF
len: 14
v_gene: TRBV7-9
abundance: NA
j_gene: TRBJ1-6
d_gene: TRBD1

CDR3nt: TGTGCCAGCAGTGGTAGGCGGACTAATCAGCCCCAGCATTTT
CDR3aa: CASSGRRTNQPQHF
len: 14
v_gene: TRBV2
abundance: NA
j_gene: TRBJ1-5
d_gene: NA

CDR3nt: TGTGCCAGCAGCCAAGAGAATTCACCCCTCCACTTT
CDR3aa: CASSQENSPLHF
len: 12
v_gene: TRBV3-1/TRBV3-2
abundance: NA
j_gene: TRBJ1-6
d_gene: NA

CDR3nt: TGCAGTGCTAGTCAGGGAGGCGAGCAGTACTTC
CDR3aa: CSASQGGEQYF
len: 11
v_gene: TRBV20-1
abundance: NA
j_gene: TRBJ2-7
d_gene: NA

CDR3nt: TGTGCCAGCAGTTACGCTTACGAGCAGTACTTC
CDR3aa: CASSYAYEQYF
len: 11
v_gene: TRBV6-2/TRBV6-3
abundance: once
j_gene: TRBJ2-7
d_gene: NA

CDR3nt: TGTGCCAGCAGCTACGGTAGCGGAGGGGGCTACAATGAGCAGTTCTTC
CDR3aa: CASSYGSGGGYNEQFF
len: 16
v_gene: TRBV5-6
abundance: NA
j_gene: TRBJ2-1
d_gene: NA

CDR3nt: TGTGCCAGCAGCACCACCGGGGAGCTGTTTTTT
CDR3aa: CASSTTGELFF
len: 11
v_gene: TRBV9
abundance: NA
j_gene: TRBJ2-2
d_gene: NA

CDR3nt: TGTGCCAGCAGCCAAGATCCGGCAAGGGCGGGAGTTTTCTACGAGCAGTACTTC
CDR3aa: CASSQDPARAGVFYEQYF
len: 18
v_gene: TRBV4-2
abundance: NA
j_gene: TRBJ2-7
d_gene: TRBD2

CDR3nt: TGTGCCAGCAGCTTAAGTCTCGCCAGAATTAATTCACCCCTCCACTTT
CDR3aa: CASSLSLARINSPLHF
len: 16
v_gene: TRBV7-9
abundance: once
j_gene: TRBJ1-6
d_gene: NA

CDR3nt: TGTGCCAGCAGCTTAAGAGTTGGGGGCGATGAAAAACTGTTTTTT
CDR3aa: CASSLRVGGDEKLFF
len: 15
v_gene: TRBV7-2
abundance: NA
j_gene: TRBJ1-4
d_gene: NA

CDR3nt: TGTGCCAGCAGCTTAGCGTCGCTACCCCTTTTGGAAACCCAGTACTTC
CDR3aa: CASSLASLPLLETQYF
len: 16
v_gene: TRBV11-2
abundance: NA
j_gene: TRBJ2-5
d_gene: NA

CDR3nt: TGCGCCAGCAGCCAAGATCGGCTTCCCTGGGGCGAGCAGTACTTC
CDR3aa: CASSQDRLPWGEQYF
len: 15
v_gene: TRBV4-1
abundance: once
j_gene: TRBJ2-7
d_gene: NA

CDR3nt: TGCGCCAGCAGCTTGGCCGGGTCGGACACCGGGGAGCTGTTTTTT
CDR3aa: CASSLAGSDTGELFF
len: 15
v_gene: TRBV5-1
abundance: few
j_gene: TRBJ2-2
d_gene: NA

CDR3nt: TGTGCCAGCAGCCCGAGACAGGGTTCTAATGAAAAACTGTTTTTT
CDR3aa: CASSPRQGSNEKLFF
len: 15
v_gene: TRBV5-8
abundance: NA
j_gene: TRBJ1-4
d_gene: TRBD1

CDR3nt: TGTGCCCTAACAAAAGAGAGCTCCTATAATTCACCCCTCCACTTT
CDR3aa: CALTKESSYNSPLHF
len: 15
v_gene: TRBV30
abundance: NA
j_gene: TRBJ1-6
d_gene: NA

CDR3nt: TGTGCCAGTAGTATGGACCCCCCGGGTAGCGGTTCTCTCTACGAGCAGTACTTC
CDR3aa: CASSMDPPGSGSLYEQYF
len: 18
v_gene: TRBV19
abundance: once
j_gene: TRBJ2-7
d_gene: NA

CDR3nt: TGTGCCAGCAGCTTACTGGGGAGCAATCAGCCCCAGCATTTT
CDR3aa: CASSLLGSNQPQHF
len: 14
v_gene: TRBV7-6
abundance: once
j_gene: TRBJ1-5
d_gene: NA